Shown below are 18 T cell receptor beta chains from a single sample sequenced in a study of T-cell memory formation after mild COVID-19. TCRdb recomputed calls from the 5' RACE reads with MiXCR, one row per CDR3 protein. The sample consists of tens of thousands of distinct CDR3 sequences, under 25% of them appearing once. What was sequenced was PBMCs or a T cell subset sorted from them (not recorded which). The receptors originated from an adult who had mild COVID-19 (a few samples of this study predate the infection). Cell type and time point are not known.

The J gene is TRBJ2-3, the V gene TRBV12-3 or TRBV12-4; 7 bases map to TRBD1. This CDR3 is 14 amino acids long. V dropped 6 bases and J dropped 3; count of bases not matched to a gene: 6. The CDR3 protein is CASSDGTATDTQYF. The CDR3, as DNA: TGTGCCAGCAGCGATGGGACAGCTACAGATACGCAGTATTTT.

This chain uses TRBV9 with TRBJ1-2, with no clear D. The germline CDR1 and CDR2 sequences are SGDLS and YYNGEE. The CDR3 length is 15 residues. Deletions cut 1 base from V and 5 bases from J, with 15 bases between. The CDR3 coding sequence is TGTGCCAGCAGCGTAACAGAACGTATGGATTATGGCTACACCTTC. As protein: CASSVTERMDYGYTF.

In its sample, this clonotype was seen many times. V usage is TRBV7-9 and J usage is TRBJ2-7; no definite D call. Germline V gene lookup returns CDR1 SEHNR and CDR2 FQNEAQ (reference sequence). V lost 1 base and J 2 bases, leaving 18 bases between the germline ends. The CDR3 totals 17 residues. The CDR3, as DNA: TGTGCCAGCAGCTTAGGGCACCAGAATATTGGAGCCTACGAGCAGTACTTC. Protein product: CASSLGHQNIGAYEQYF.

The chain recombines TRBV5-1 with TRBJ2-7; D gene ambiguous. The CDR3 runs 12 residues. Per the germline V gene, CDR1 is SGHRS and CDR2 is YFSETQ. The V gene lost 4 bases and the J gene lost 3 bases, with 8 bases spanning the gap. The CDR3 reads CASSGEDYEQYF. CDR3 sequence (DNA): TGCGCCAGCAGCGGCGAAGACTACGAGCAGTACTTC.

This chain joins TRBV24-1 and TRBJ2-5, with TRBD1 matching over 7 bases. J was trimmed by 4 bases and V by 3 bases; bases with no gene match: 10. Per germline, CDR1 KGHDR and CDR2 SFDVKD. The CDR3 runs 16 residues. The CDR3 spells CATSDTGTVRRETQYF. As DNA, the CDR3 is TGTGCCACCAGTGATACCGGGACAGTCAGGAGAGAGACCCAGTACTTC.

This clonotype was seen at least ten times. V and J are TRBV10-3 and TRBJ2-7; D gene ambiguous. Germline CDR1 reads ENHRY; CDR2 reads SYGVKD. The germline V and J ends were trimmed by 2 bases and 3 bases, with 2 bases remaining between them. This CDR3 has 11 amino acids. The CDR3 is CAISEDYEQYF. The CDR3 bases are TGTGCCATCAGTGAGGACTACGAGCAGTACTTC.

A remark on this clonotype: A much larger clone sits a single nucleotide away, making a read error possible. The V call is TRBV10-2, the J call TRBJ2-5; D ambiguous. The CDR3 is 15 amino acids. V lost 6 bases to trimming and J lost 4 bases, with 18 bases between them. Germline CDR1 is WSHSY and CDR2 is SAAADI. The CDR3 region has the DNA TGCGCCAGCAGAAGGGATCGAGCCTCGTTAGAGACCCAGTACTTC. Its protein is CASRRDRASLETQYF.

This clonotype was seen ten or more times. V usage is TRBV3-1 and J usage is TRBJ2-1, with no clear D. This CDR3 spans 15 amino acids. V lost 1 base and J 9 bases, leaving 16 bases between the germline ends. CDR1 and CDR2 (germline): LGHDT, YNNKEL (reference sequence). The chain's CDR3 is CASSQGPRRSLEQFF. CDR3 DNA sequence: TGTGCCAGCAGCCAAGGTCCTCGACGGTCTCTTGAGCAGTTCTTC.

This clonotype was detected ten times or more. The chain links TRBV14 to TRBJ1-2; D unresolved. This CDR3 is built from 13 residues. CDR1 and CDR2 (germline): SGHDN, FVKESK. Trimming shortened V by 2 bases and J by 6 bases, and 10 bases separated the two germline ends. The CDR3 DNA reads TGTGCCAGCAGCCAAATGGACGGTGATGGCTACACCTTC. Residues: CASSQMDGDGYTF.

This clonotype has ten or more counts. The chain carries TRBV12-3 or TRBV12-4 and TRBJ2-3; D perhaps matches TRBD2 (6 bases). Trimming removed 8 bases from V and 6 bases from J, with 18 bases in between. CDR3 length: 14 residues. This CDR3 is CASAFQGGPDTQYF. For the CDR3, the DNA is TGTGCCAGCGCCTTCCAGGGAGGACCCGATACGCAGTATTTT.

This clonotype came up many times. Written as DNA, the CDR3 is TGTGCCAGTAGTACTCCTAGCGGGAGGGCCTTCTACGAGCAGTACTTC. Encoded protein: CASSTPSGRAFYEQYF. The chain carries TRBV19 and TRBJ2-7; 12 bases agree with TRBD2. Losses at the gene ends were 4 bases for V and 3 bases for J; bases not matched to a gene: 7. The germline V gene has CDR1 LNHDA and CDR2 SQIVND (reference sequence). CDR3 size: 16 residues.

Only a few counts were recorded for this clonotype. The chain couples TRBV12-5 to TRBJ2-7; 7 positions agree with TRBD1. V lost 7 bases to trimming and J lost 3 bases; unmatched junction nucleotides: 6. In germline, CDR1 is LGHNT, CDR2 FRNRAP. The CDR3 is made up of 13 amino acids. The CDR3 sequence: CASASTGNYEQYF. Written as DNA, the CDR3 is TGTGCTAGTGCCTCGACAGGGAACTACGAGCAGTACTTC. Based on the CDR3 plus reference TRBV12-5 and TRBJ2-7, the full variable domain is DARVTQTPRHKVTEMGQEVTMRCQPILGHNTVFWYRQTMMQGLELLAYFRNRAPLDDSGMPKDRFSAEMPDATLATLKIQPSEPRDSAVYFCASASTGNYEQYFGPGTRLTVT.

This clonotype showed up many times. The V call is TRBV4-2, the J call TRBJ2-5; TRBD1 matches 9 bases. Trimming at V came to 6 bases and at J to 4 bases, leaving 6 bases not matched to a gene. Germline V gene lookup returns CDR1 LGHNA and CDR2 YNFKEQ. The CDR3 covers 14 residues. The CDR3 spells CASSRDREAETQYF. DNA of the CDR3: TGTGCCAGCAGTCGGGACAGGGAGGCAGAGACCCAGTACTTC.

This clonotype was observed at least ten times. This chain joins TRBV7-8 and TRBJ1-1; tentatively, D is TRBD1 (5 bases). Germline values: CDR1 SGHVS, CDR2 FQNEAQ. CDR3 length: 14 residues. V was cut by 1 base and J by 6 bases, with 12 bases left in between. The chain's CDR3 is CASSLVLTAPEAFF. CDR3 DNA: TGTGCCAGCAGCTTAGTTCTGACAGCACCTGAAGCTTTCTTT.

V and J are TRBV7-2 and TRBJ2-1; the D gene is possibly TRBD2 (6 bases). Germline assignment: CDR1 SGHTA and CDR2 FQGNSA. The CDR3 is 15 residues long. Trimming cost V 1 base and J 1 base, with 8 bases left between them. This CDR3 reads CASSLGGASYNEQFF. CDR3 coding DNA: TGTGCCAGCAGCTTAGGCGGGGCATCCTACAATGAGCAGTTCTTC.

This clonotype was found many times. This chain connects TRBV2 to TRBJ1-6; no firm D call. Germline CDR1 SNHLY, CDR2 FYNNEI. Trimming stripped 8 bases from V and 6 bases from J, with 11 bases between. This CDR3 has 13 amino acids. CDR3 sequence: CASSRTGNSPLHF. The CDR3 nucleotides read TGTGCCAGCTCAAGGACGGGTAATTCACCCCTCCACTTT. Using reference TRBV2 and TRBJ1-6 for the parts outside the CDR3, the full variable domain is EPEVTQTPSHQVTQMGQEVILRCVPISNHLYFYWYRQILGQKVEFLVSFYNNEISEKSEIFDDQFSVERPDGSNFTLKIRSTKLEDSAMYFCASSRTGNSPLHFGNGTRLTVT.

This clonotype was recorded at least ten times. The J gene is TRBJ1-3, the V gene TRBV5-1, with a possible D match to TRBD1 (6 bases). CDR3 length: 15 residues. CDR1 is SGHRS and CDR2 is YFSETQ in the germline V gene. Trimming stripped 2 bases from V and 1 base from J, with 10 bases between. For the CDR3, the DNA is TGCGCCAGCAGCTTTAACAGGGCATCTGGAAACACCATATATTTT. This sequence encodes CASSFNRASGNTIYF. Together with reference TRBV5-1 and TRBJ1-3, the CDR3 gives the full variable domain: KAGVTQTPRYLIKTRGQQVTLSCSPISGHRSVSWYQQTPGQGLQFLFEYFSETQRNKGNFPGRFSGRQFSNSRSEMNVSTLELGDSALYLCASSFNRASGNTIYFGEGSWLTVV.

Within the sample, this clonotype is medium-sized. The chain is built from TRBV7-9 and TRBJ2-5; D is uncertain. This CDR3 contains 11 residues. V lost 5 bases, J lost 4 bases, and 5 bases lay in between. The germline CDR1 and CDR2 sequences are SEHNR and FQNEAQ (reference sequence). CDR3 sequence: CASSPLETQYF. The CDR3 DNA reads TGTGCCAGCAGCCCCCTAGAGACCCAGTACTTC.